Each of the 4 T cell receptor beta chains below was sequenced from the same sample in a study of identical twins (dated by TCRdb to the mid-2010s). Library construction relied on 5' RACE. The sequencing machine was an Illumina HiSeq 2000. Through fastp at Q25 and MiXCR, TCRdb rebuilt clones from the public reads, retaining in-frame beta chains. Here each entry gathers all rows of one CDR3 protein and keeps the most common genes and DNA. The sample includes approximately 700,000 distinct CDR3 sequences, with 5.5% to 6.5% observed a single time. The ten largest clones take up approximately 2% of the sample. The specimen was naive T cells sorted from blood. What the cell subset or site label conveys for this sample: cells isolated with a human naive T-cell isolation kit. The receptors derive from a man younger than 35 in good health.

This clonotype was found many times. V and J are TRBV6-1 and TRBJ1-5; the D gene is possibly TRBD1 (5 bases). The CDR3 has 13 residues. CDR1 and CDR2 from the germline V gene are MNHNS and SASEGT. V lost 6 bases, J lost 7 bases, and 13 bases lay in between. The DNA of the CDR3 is TGTGCCAGCAGCCAAGGTCGGGGGCAGCCCCAGCATTTT. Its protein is CASSQGRGQPQHF.

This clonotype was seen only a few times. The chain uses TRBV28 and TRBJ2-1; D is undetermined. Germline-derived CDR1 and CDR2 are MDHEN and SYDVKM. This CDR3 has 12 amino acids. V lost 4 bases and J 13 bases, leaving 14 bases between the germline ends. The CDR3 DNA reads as TGTGCCAGCAGTTCCCCGGCTCTTCTACAGTTCTTC. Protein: CASSSPALLQFF.

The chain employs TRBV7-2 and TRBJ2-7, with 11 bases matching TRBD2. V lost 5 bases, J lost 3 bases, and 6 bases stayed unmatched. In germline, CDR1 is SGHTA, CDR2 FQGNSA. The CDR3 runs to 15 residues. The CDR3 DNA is TGTGCCAGCAGCCCATACGGGACTAGCGGCTACGAGCAGTACTTC. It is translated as CASSPYGTSGYEQYF.

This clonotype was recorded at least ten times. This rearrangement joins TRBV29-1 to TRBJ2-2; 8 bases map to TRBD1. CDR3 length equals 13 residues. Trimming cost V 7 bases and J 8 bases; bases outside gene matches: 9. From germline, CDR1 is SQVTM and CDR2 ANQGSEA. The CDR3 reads CSAGQVEPGELFF. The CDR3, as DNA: TGCAGCGCGGGACAGGTTGAGCCGGGGGAGCTGTTTTTT.